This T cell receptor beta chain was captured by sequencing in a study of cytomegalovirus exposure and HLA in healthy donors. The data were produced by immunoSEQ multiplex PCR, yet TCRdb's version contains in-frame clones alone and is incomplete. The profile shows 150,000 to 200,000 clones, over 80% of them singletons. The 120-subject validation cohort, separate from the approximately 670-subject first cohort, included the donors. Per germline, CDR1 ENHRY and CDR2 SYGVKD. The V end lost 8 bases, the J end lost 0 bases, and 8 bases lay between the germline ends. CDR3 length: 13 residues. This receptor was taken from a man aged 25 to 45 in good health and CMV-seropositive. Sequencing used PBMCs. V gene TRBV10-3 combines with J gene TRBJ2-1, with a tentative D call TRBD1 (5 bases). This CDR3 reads CAIQDISYNEQFF. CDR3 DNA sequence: TGTGCCATCCAGGACATCTCCTACAATGAGCAGTTCTTC.